The rows below give T cell receptor beta chains drawn from one sample of a study of shared clonotypes between healthy human individuals. Measured with immunoSEQ multiplex PCR; TCRdb has only the in-frame clones, and not every one. This table holds a few million clones, approximately 95% found once. The sequenced material came from naive CD4+ T cells from PBMCs. The receptors were gathered from a man aged 18 to 35 in good health. Some clones in this sample may be carry-over from other donors' samples. CDR3s include the opening cysteine and the closing phenylalanine or tryptophan. Fields, in order: CDR3 protein, CDR3 DNA, V gene, clone size, J gene, D gene, CDR3 length. A D gene is named only where the DNA matches it firmly. Expanded clones are given a class, and other clones once, few, many or no size at all.

cdr3_aa: CSVDEGTDTQYF
cdr3_nt: TGCAGCGTAGATGAGGGCACAGATACGCAGTATTTT
v_call: TRBV29-1
clone_size: once
j_call: TRBJ2-3
d_call: NA
cdr3_length: 12

cdr3_aa: CASSSAGAGNTIYF
cdr3_nt: TGCGCCAGCAGCTCGGCAGGGGCTGGAAACACCATATATTTT
v_call: TRBV5-1
clone_size: once
j_call: TRBJ1-3
d_call: NA
cdr3_length: 14

cdr3_aa: CASTQRRENRYF
cdr3_nt: TGTGCCAGCACCCAGAGACGGGAGAATAGGTACTTC
v_call: TRBV28
clone_size: NA
j_call: TRBJ2-7
d_call: NA
cdr3_length: 12

cdr3_aa: CASQRTGTGYEQYF
cdr3_nt: TGTGCCAGCCAGCGTACCGGGACAGGATACGAGCAGTACTTC
v_call: TRBV6-5
clone_size: NA
j_call: TRBJ2-7
d_call: TRBD1
cdr3_length: 14

cdr3_aa: CASSPDLWVVVAEAFF
cdr3_nt: TGTGCCAGCAGCCCGGACCTCTGGGTGGTGGTGGCCGAAGCTTTCTTT
v_call: TRBV7-9
clone_size: NA
j_call: TRBJ1-1
d_call: NA
cdr3_length: 16

cdr3_aa: CASSVVAGGYNEQFF
cdr3_nt: TGTGCCAGCAGCGTAGTGGCCGGGGGCTACAATGAGCAGTTCTTC
v_call: TRBV9
clone_size: once
j_call: TRBJ2-1
d_call: NA
cdr3_length: 15

cdr3_aa: CASSKGLAGGPGEETQYF
cdr3_nt: TGCGCCAGCAGCAAGGGACTAGCGGGAGGGCCGGGGGAAGAGACCCAGTACTTC
v_call: TRBV5-1
clone_size: NA
j_call: TRBJ2-5
d_call: TRBD2
cdr3_length: 18

cdr3_aa: CASSSSWSQHF
cdr3_nt: TGTGCCAGCAGTTCGTCGTGGTCCCAGCATTTT
v_call: TRBV28
clone_size: NA
j_call: TRBJ1-5
d_call: NA
cdr3_length: 11

cdr3_aa: CASSSLGGSYEQYF
cdr3_nt: TGTGCCAGCAGTTCTCTGGGTGGGTCCTACGAGCAGTACTTC
v_call: TRBV27
clone_size: NA
j_call: TRBJ2-7
d_call: NA
cdr3_length: 14

cdr3_aa: CASTAWVGMNTGELFF
cdr3_nt: TGCGCCAGCACCGCCTGGGTGGGGATGAACACCGGGGAGCTGTTTTTT
v_call: TRBV5-1
clone_size: NA
j_call: TRBJ2-2
d_call: NA
cdr3_length: 16

cdr3_aa: CASSPDQRAQHF
cdr3_nt: TGTGCCAGCAGCCCGGACCAAAGGGCCCAGCATTTT
v_call: TRBV28
clone_size: NA
j_call: TRBJ1-5
d_call: NA
cdr3_length: 12

cdr3_aa: CASTPGTGGLVTF
cdr3_nt: TGTGCCAGCACTCCCGGGACAGGGGGTCTCGTCACCTTC
v_call: TRBV6-6
clone_size: once
j_call: TRBJ1-2
d_call: TRBD1
cdr3_length: 13

cdr3_aa: CASSSGLAGGVDEQFF
cdr3_nt: TGTGCCAGCAGCTCGGGACTAGCGGGAGGGGTGGATGAGCAGTTCTTC
v_call: TRBV7-2
clone_size: NA
j_call: TRBJ2-1
d_call: TRBD2
cdr3_length: 16

cdr3_aa: CASSGGLANEQFF
cdr3_nt: TGTGCCAGCAGCGGAGGACTAGCCAATGAGCAGTTCTTC
v_call: TRBV11-2
clone_size: NA
j_call: TRBJ2-1
d_call: TRBD2
cdr3_length: 13

cdr3_aa: CASSAGYNEQFF
cdr3_nt: TGTGCCAGCAGTGCCGGGTACAATGAGCAGTTCTTC
v_call: TRBV6-1
clone_size: NA
j_call: TRBJ2-1
d_call: NA
cdr3_length: 12

cdr3_aa: CASSLWGIQETQYF
cdr3_nt: TGTGCCAGCAGCTTGTGGGGGATTCAAGAGACCCAGTACTTC
v_call: TRBV7-2
clone_size: NA
j_call: TRBJ2-5
d_call: NA
cdr3_length: 14

cdr3_aa: CASSPTGGKSEKLFF
cdr3_nt: TGTGCCAGCAGCCCCACAGGGGGCAAGAGTGAAAAACTGTTTTTT
v_call: TRBV14
clone_size: NA
j_call: TRBJ1-4
d_call: TRBD1
cdr3_length: 15

cdr3_aa: CASSPSQGYEQFF
cdr3_nt: TGTGCCAGCTCACCTTCACAGGGCTATGAGCAGTTCTTC
v_call: TRBV18
clone_size: NA
j_call: TRBJ2-1
d_call: NA
cdr3_length: 13

cdr3_aa: CASSLRTGINYGYTF
cdr3_nt: TGTGCCAGCAGTTTAAGGACAGGTATTAACTATGGCTACACCTTC
v_call: TRBV27
clone_size: NA
j_call: TRBJ1-2
d_call: TRBD1
cdr3_length: 15

cdr3_aa: CASTSAGDEQYF
cdr3_nt: TGTGCCAGCACGTCAGCGGGAGACGAGCAGTACTTC
v_call: TRBV28
clone_size: NA
j_call: TRBJ2-7
d_call: TRBD2
cdr3_length: 12

cdr3_aa: CASSFGVRNTEAFF
cdr3_nt: TGCGCCAGCAGCTTTGGTGTGAGGAACACTGAAGCTTTCTTT
v_call: TRBV5-1
clone_size: few
j_call: TRBJ1-1
d_call: NA
cdr3_length: 14

cdr3_aa: CASSVVVGGPGQVPSTDTQYF
cdr3_nt: TGTGCCAGCAGCGTAGTAGTAGGGGGGCCGGGACAGGTCCCTAGCACAGATACGCAGTATTTT
v_call: TRBV9
clone_size: NA
j_call: TRBJ2-3
d_call: TRBD1
cdr3_length: 21

cdr3_aa: CASSPRGRDEQFF
cdr3_nt: TGTGCCAGCAGTCCCAGGGGTAGGGATGAGCAGTTCTTC
v_call: TRBV28
clone_size: once
j_call: TRBJ2-1
d_call: NA
cdr3_length: 13

cdr3_aa: CASSPPGQGTDTQYF
cdr3_nt: TGTGCCAGCTCACCTCCGGGCCAAGGCACAGATACGCAGTATTTT
v_call: TRBV18
clone_size: NA
j_call: TRBJ2-3
d_call: NA
cdr3_length: 15

cdr3_aa: CASKGDDFEAFF
cdr3_nt: TGTGCCAGCAAGGGGGACGACTTTGAAGCTTTCTTT
v_call: TRBV2
clone_size: few
j_call: TRBJ1-1
d_call: NA
cdr3_length: 12

cdr3_aa: CASSSSSGTPYNEQFF
cdr3_nt: TGTGCCAGCAGTTCTTCTTCCGGGACACCGTACAATGAGCAGTTCTTC
v_call: TRBV28
clone_size: NA
j_call: TRBJ2-1
d_call: NA
cdr3_length: 16

cdr3_aa: CASSVGDEQFF
cdr3_nt: TGTGCCAGCAGCGTCGGAGATGAGCAGTTCTTC
v_call: TRBV9
clone_size: NA
j_call: TRBJ2-1
d_call: NA
cdr3_length: 11

cdr3_aa: CASSQLGPSADTQYF
cdr3_nt: TGCGCCAGCAGCCAGTTAGGACCCAGCGCAGATACGCAGTATTTT
v_call: TRBV4-1
clone_size: NA
j_call: TRBJ2-3
d_call: NA
cdr3_length: 15

cdr3_aa: CASSVGISPNSNQPQHF
cdr3_nt: TGTGCCAGCAGCGTAGGGATCTCCCCAAATAGCAATCAGCCCCAGCATTTT
v_call: TRBV9
clone_size: NA
j_call: TRBJ1-5
d_call: NA
cdr3_length: 17

cdr3_aa: CASSYGVSGYTF
cdr3_nt: TGTGCCAGCAGTTATGGGGTTTCTGGCTACACCTTC
v_call: TRBV28
clone_size: NA
j_call: TRBJ1-2
d_call: NA
cdr3_length: 12

cdr3_aa: CASSVTLDTEAFF
cdr3_nt: TGTGCCAGCAGCGTCACTCTGGACACTGAAGCTTTCTTT
v_call: TRBV9
clone_size: once
j_call: TRBJ1-1
d_call: NA
cdr3_length: 13

cdr3_aa: CASSGQGTGELFF
cdr3_nt: TGTGCCAGCAGTGGCCAGGGTACCGGGGAGCTGTTTTTT
v_call: TRBV6-4
clone_size: NA
j_call: TRBJ2-2
d_call: NA
cdr3_length: 13

cdr3_aa: CASSSGEIAGYNEQFF
cdr3_nt: TGTGCCAGCAGCTCAGGGGAGATAGCGGGGTACAATGAGCAGTTCTTC
v_call: TRBV11-2
clone_size: NA
j_call: TRBJ2-1
d_call: TRBD2
cdr3_length: 16

cdr3_aa: CASSLGKGQGLAEAFF
cdr3_nt: TGCGCCAGCAGCTTGGGAAAGGGACAGGGTCTCGCTGAAGCTTTCTTT
v_call: TRBV5-1
clone_size: once
j_call: TRBJ1-1
d_call: TRBD1
cdr3_length: 16

cdr3_aa: CASSQEIYSSGREETQYF
cdr3_nt: TGCGCCAGCAGCCAAGAGATTTATAGTAGCGGGAGAGAGGAGACCCAGTACTTC
v_call: TRBV4-1
clone_size: NA
j_call: TRBJ2-5
d_call: TRBD2
cdr3_length: 18

cdr3_aa: CSVQYSSYEQYF
cdr3_nt: TGCAGCGTTCAGTACAGCTCCTACGAGCAGTACTTC
v_call: TRBV29-1
clone_size: NA
j_call: TRBJ2-7
d_call: NA
cdr3_length: 12

cdr3_aa: CASSEQGPNQPQHF
cdr3_nt: TGTGCCAGTAGTGAACAGGGCCCCAATCAGCCCCAGCATTTT
v_call: TRBV19
clone_size: few
j_call: TRBJ1-5
d_call: NA
cdr3_length: 14

cdr3_aa: CASSQAGRGANTEAFF
cdr3_nt: TGTGCCAGCAGCCAAGCCGGAAGGGGGGCGAACACTGAAGCTTTCTTT
v_call: TRBV14
clone_size: NA
j_call: TRBJ1-1
d_call: NA
cdr3_length: 16

cdr3_aa: CASSALAGGVGDTQYF
cdr3_nt: TGCGCCAGCAGCGCACTAGCGGGAGGCGTGGGGGATACGCAGTATTTT
v_call: TRBV5-1
clone_size: NA
j_call: TRBJ2-3
d_call: TRBD2
cdr3_length: 16